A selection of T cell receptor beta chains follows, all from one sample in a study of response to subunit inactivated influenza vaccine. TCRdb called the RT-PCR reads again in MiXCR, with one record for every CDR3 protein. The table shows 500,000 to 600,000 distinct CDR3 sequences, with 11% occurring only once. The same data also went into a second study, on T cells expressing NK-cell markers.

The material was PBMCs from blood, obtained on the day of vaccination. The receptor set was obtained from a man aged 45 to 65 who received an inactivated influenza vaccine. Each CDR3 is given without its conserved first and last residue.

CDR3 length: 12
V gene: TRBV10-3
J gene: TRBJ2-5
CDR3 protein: AISATSGQETQY

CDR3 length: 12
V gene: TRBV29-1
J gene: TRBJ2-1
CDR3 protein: SVVWLAGFNEQF

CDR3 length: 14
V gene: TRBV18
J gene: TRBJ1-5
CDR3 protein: ASSPPGTGSNQPQH

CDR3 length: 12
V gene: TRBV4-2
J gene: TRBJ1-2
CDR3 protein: ASSHARERYGYT

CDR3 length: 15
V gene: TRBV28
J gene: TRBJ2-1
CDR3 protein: ASSRTLGRGLLGEQF

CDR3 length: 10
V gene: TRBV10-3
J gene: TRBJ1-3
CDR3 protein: AISTGGNTIY

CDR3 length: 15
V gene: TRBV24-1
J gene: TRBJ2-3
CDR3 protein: ATSDRPTGLAPDTQY

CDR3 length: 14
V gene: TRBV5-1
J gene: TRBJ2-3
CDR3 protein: ASSKGQGTNTDTQY

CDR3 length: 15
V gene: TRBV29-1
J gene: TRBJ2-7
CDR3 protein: SVALLTGTGLHYEQY

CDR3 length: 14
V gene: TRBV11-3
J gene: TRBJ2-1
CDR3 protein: ASSSRSGQGANEQF

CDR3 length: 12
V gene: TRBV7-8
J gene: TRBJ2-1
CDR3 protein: ASSLGHGSIEQF

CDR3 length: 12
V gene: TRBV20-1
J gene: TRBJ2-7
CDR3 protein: SATPGLAGYEQY

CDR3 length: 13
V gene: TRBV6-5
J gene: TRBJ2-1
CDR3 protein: ASSSSRGSGGEQF

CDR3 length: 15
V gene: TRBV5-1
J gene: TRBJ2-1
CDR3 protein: ASSLPQTGGQYNEQF

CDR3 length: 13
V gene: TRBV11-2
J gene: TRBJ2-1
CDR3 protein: ASSLGPDSYNEQF

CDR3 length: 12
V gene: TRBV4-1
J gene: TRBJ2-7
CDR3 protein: ASSLSGAAYEQY

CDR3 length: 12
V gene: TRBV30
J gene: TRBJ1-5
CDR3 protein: AWGTGLGNQPQH

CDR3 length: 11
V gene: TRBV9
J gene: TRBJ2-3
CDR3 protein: ASSGLNTDTQY

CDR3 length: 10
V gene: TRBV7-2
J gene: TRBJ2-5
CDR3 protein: ASSHRGQTQY

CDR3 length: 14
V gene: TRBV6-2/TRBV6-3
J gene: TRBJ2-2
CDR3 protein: ASSPYFGSATGELF

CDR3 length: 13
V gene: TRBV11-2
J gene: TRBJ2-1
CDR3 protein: ASSLDVPSGGEQF

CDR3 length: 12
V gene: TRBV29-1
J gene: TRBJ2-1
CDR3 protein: SVEPVRVYNEQF

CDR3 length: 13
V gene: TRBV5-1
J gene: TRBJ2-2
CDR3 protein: ASSLGSGQTGELF

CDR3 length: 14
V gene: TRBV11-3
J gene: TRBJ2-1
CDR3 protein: ASSLGGRAPYNEQF

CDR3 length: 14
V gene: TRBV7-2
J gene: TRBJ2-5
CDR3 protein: ASSLVGGAAQETQY